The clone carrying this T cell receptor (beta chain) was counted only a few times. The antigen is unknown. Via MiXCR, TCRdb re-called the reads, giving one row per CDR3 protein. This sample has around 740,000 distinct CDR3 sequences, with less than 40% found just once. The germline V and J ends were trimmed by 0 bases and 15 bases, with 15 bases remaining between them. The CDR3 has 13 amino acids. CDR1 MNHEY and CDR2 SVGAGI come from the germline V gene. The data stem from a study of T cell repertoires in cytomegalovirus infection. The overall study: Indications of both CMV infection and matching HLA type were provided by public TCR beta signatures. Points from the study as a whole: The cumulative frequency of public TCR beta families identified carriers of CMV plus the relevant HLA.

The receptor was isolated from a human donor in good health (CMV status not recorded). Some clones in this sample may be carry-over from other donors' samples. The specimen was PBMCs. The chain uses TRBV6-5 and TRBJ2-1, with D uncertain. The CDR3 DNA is TGTGCCAGCAGTTACTCGACCTCGGGCCCTAGGTTCTTC. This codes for CASSYSTSGPRFF.